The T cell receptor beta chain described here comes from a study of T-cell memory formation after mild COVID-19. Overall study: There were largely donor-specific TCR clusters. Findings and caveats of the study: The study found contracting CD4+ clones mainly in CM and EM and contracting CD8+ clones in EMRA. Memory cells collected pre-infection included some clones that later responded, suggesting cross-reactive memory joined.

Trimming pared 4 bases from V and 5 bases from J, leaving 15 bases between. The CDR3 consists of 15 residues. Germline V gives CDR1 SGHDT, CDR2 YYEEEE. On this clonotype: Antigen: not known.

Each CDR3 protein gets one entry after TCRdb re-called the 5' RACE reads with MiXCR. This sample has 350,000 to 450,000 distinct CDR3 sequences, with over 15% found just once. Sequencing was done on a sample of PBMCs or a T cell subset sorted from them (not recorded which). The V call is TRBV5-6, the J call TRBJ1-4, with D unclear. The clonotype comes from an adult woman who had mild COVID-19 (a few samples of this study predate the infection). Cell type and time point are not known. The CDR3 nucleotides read TGTGCCAGCAGCCCCCGAGGAGGCAGGAATGAAAAACTGTTTTTT. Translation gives CASSPRGGRNEKLFF.